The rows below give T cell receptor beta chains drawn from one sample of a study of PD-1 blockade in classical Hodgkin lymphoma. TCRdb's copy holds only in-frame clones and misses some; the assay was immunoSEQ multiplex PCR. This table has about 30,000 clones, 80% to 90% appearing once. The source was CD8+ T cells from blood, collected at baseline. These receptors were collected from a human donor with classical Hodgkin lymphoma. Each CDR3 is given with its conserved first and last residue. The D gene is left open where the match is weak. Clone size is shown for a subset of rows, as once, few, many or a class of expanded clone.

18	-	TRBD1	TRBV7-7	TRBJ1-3	TGTGCCAGCAGCTCGATTAACTCCGGGACAGAATCTGGAAACACCATATATTTT	CASSSINSGTESGNTIYF
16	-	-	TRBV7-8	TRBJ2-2	TGTGCCAGCAGCTTTTGGGTCGGAAAGGACACCGGGGAGCTGTTTTTT	CASSFWVGKDTGELFF
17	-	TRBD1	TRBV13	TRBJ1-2	TGTGCCAGCAGCTTATCCAGACAGGGATTAACCAACTATGGCTACACCTTC	CASSLSRQGLTNYGYTF
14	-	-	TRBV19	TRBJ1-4	TGTGCCAGTAGCAATCCCCGGGAAAGTGAAAAACTGTTTTTT	CASSNPRESEKLFF
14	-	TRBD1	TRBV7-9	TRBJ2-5	TGTGCCAGCAGCACGGGACAGAACCAAGAGACCCAGTACTTC	CASSTGQNQETQYF
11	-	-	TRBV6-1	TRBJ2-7	TGTGCCAGCACCACCCACTACGAGCAGTACTTC	CASTTHYEQYF
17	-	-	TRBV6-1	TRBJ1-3	TGTGCCAGCAGTGAATACCTTAATCAGGGAACTGGAAACACCATATATTTT	CASSEYLNQGTGNTIYF
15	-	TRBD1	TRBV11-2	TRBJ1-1	TGTGCCAGCAGCTGGGACAGGGGGCTGAAGACTGAAGCTTTCTTT	CASSWDRGLKTEAFF
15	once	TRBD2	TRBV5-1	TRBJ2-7	TGCGCCAGCAGCTTGGCGGGACTAGTTGGGTACGAGCAGTACTTC	CASSLAGLVGYEQYF
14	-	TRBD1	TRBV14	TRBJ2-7	TGTGCCAGCAGCCCCCGACAGGGGGGTCGAGAGCAGTACTTC	CASSPRQGGREQYF
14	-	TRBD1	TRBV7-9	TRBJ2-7	TGTGCCAGCAGCCCCGGGACAGCCGCCTACGAGCAGTACTTC	CASSPGTAAYEQYF
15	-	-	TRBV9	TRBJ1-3	TGTGCCAGCAGCGTAGATGGCAGCTCTGGAAACACCATATATTTT	CASSVDGSSGNTIYF
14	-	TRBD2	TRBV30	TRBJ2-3	TGTGCCTGGAGTGTACTAGCGGGCACAGATACGCAGTATTTT	CAWSVLAGTDTQYF
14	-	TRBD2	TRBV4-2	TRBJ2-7	TGTGCCAGCAGCCAAGTCGGGGGAGGGGACGAGCAGTACTTC	CASSQVGGGDEQYF
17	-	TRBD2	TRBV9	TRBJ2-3	TGTGCCAGCAGCGTACCCCTCAGCGGGGTAAGCACAGATACGCAGTATTTT	CASSVPLSGVSTDTQYF
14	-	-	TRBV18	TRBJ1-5	TGTGCCAGCTCACCATCGTATAGCAATCAGCCCCAGCATTTT	CASSPSYSNQPQHF
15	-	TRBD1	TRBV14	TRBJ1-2	TGTGCCAGCAGCCATAGGGGGCCCCTTCCCTATGGCTACACCTTC	CASSHRGPLPYGYTF
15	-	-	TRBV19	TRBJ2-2	TGTGCCAGTAGTGCGCAGTTGGGGCACGCCGGGGAGCTGTTTTTT	CASSAQLGHAGELFF
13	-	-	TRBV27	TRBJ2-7	TGTGCCAGCACCCCCGGGGTCTCCTACGAGCAGTACTTC	CASTPGVSYEQYF
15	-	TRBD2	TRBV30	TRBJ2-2	TGTGCCTGGAAGCTTAAGACTAGCGGGATCCAAGAGCTGTTTTTT	CAWKLKTSGIQELFF
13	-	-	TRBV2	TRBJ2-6	TGTGCCACACATCGCTCTGGGGCCAACGTCCTGACTTTC	CATHRSGANVLTF
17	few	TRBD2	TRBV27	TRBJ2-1	TGTGCCAGCAGTACTAGCGGGAGGGCCATTAGTTACAATGAGCAGTTCTTC	CASSTSGRAISYNEQFF
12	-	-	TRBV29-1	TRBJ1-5	TGCAGCGCCGGCAGAGAAAATCAGCCCCAGCATTTT	CSAGRENQPQHF
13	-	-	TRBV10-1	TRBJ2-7	TGCGCCAGCAGCCCGGGCCTTTCCTACGAGCAGTACTTC	CASSPGLSYEQYF
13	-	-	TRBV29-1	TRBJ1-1	TGCAGCGTTAAGTCGGGAGAGGGGACTGAAGCTTTCTTT	CSVKSGEGTEAFF
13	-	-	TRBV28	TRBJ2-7	TGTGCCAGCAGTCTTGCGAGAGCCTACGAGCAGTACTTC	CASSLARAYEQYF
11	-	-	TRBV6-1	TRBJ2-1	TGTGCCAGCAGTTATGGGTCCGAGGAGTTCTTC	CASSYGSEEFF
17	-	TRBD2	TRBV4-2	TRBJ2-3	TGTGCCAGCAGCCAAGATCCTAGCGGGAGCCCCACAGATACGCAGTATTTT	CASSQDPSGSPTDTQYF
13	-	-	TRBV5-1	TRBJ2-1	TGCGCCAGCAGCTTGGTAGCGAACAATGAGCAGTTCTTC	CASSLVANNEQFF
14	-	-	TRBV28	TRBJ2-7	TGTGCCAGCAGTTTCTTCAGGGGTTCCTACGAGCAGTACTTC	CASSFFRGSYEQYF
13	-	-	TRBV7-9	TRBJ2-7	TGTGCCAGCAGCTTGGGGGCGCTATACGAGCAGTACTTC	CASSLGALYEQYF
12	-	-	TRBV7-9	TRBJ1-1	TGTGCCAGCAGGGTACTTGGGACTGAAGCTTTCTTT	CASRVLGTEAFF
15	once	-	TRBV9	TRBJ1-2	TGTGCCAGCCAGGGTACGGGCAGGGGAAGTTATGGCTACACCTTC	CASQGTGRGSYGYTF
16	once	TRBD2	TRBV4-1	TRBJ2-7	TGCGCCAGCAGCCAAGGGGTAAGCGGGAGGCCCTACGAGCAGTACTTC	CASSQGVSGRPYEQYF
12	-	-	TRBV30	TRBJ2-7	TGTGCCTGGAGTGTACTGGTCTACGAGCAGTACTTC	CAWSVLVYEQYF
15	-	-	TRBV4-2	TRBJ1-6	TGTGCCAGCAGCCAAGGTGTACTTGGGGATTCACCCCTCCACTTT	CASSQGVLGDSPLHF
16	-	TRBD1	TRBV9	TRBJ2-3	TGTGCCAGCAGCGTAGGCTGGGACAGTAGCACAGATACGCAGTATTTT	CASSVGWDSSTDTQYF
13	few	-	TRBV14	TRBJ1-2	TGTGCCAGCAGCCCAACCTGGCCGGGTGGCTACACCTTC	CASSPTWPGGYTF
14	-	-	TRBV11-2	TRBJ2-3	TGTGCCAGCAGCTTAGTGGGTTACCCAGATACGCAGTATTTT	CASSLVGYPDTQYF
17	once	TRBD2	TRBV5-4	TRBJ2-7	TGTGCCAGCAGCTTGAGCTTAGCGGGGGGCCGATCCTACGAGCAGTACTTC	CASSLSLAGGRSYEQYF
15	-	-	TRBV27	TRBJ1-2	TGTGCCAGCAGTTTAGACGGAATAACTACTCGTGGGTACACCTTC	CASSLDGITTRGYTF
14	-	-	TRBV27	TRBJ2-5	TGTGCCAGCAGACCCTCGGGTGGGGAAGAGACCCAGTACTTC	CASRPSGGEETQYF
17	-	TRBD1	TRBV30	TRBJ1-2	TGTGCCTGGAGTGTAGGGACAGCCAAGGGCCCCAACTATGGCTACACCTTC	CAWSVGTAKGPNYGYTF
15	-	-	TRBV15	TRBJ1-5	TGTGCCACCAGCAGAGATCTTTATAGCAATCAGCCCCAGCATTTT	CATSRDLYSNQPQHF
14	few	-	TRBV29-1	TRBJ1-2	TGCAGCGTTCCGACTAGTCCAGTTATATATGGCTACACCTTC	CSVPTSPVIYGYTF
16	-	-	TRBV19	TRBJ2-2	TGTGCCAGTACTTATAGGGCAGGGGATAACACCGGGGAGCTGTTTTTT	CASTYRAGDNTGELFF
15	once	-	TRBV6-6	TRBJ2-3	TGTGCCAGCAGTTACTATGACCTGGGGGCGGATACGCAGTATTTT	CASSYYDLGADTQYF